This T cell receptor beta chain is from a study of T cell responses to AZD1222 COVID-19 vaccine. CDR3 length: 16 residues. CDR1 is MGHRA, CDR2 YSYEKL, per germline. Losses at the gene ends were 1 base for V and 6 bases for J; bases not matched to a gene: 10. The method was immunoSEQ multiplex PCR; TCRdb's version includes in-frame clones alone and lacks a portion of them. The data contain under 150,000 clones, 80% to 95% of them singletons. The specimen was peripheral blood, collected on day 0 of MenACWY control vaccination. This chain uses TRBV4-1 with TRBJ2-7; 9 bases line up with TRBD2. The sequence came from an adult in good health. The CDR3 protein is CASSQGGLASTFEQYF. CDR3 in DNA: TGCGCCAGCAGCCAAGGGGGACTAGCTTCAACGTTCGAGCAGTACTTC.